The rows below give T cell receptor beta chains drawn from one sample of a study of T cells in Graves' hyperthyroidism and ophthalmopathy. MiXCR was run by TCRdb on the multiplex PCR reads, yielding one entry per CDR3 protein. The sample comprises about 570,000 distinct CDR3 sequences, 14% of which are singletons, and approximately 14% rests with the top ten. Input material: blood. Source of these receptors: a woman aged 40-49 years with Graves' hyperthyroidism. CDR3s include the opening cysteine and the closing phenylalanine or tryptophan. A D gene is named only where the DNA matches it firmly. Expanded clones are given a class, and other clones once, few, many or no size at all.

abundance,d_gene,v_gene,j_gene,CDR3nt,CDR3aa
few,TRBD1,TRBV3-1,TRBJ2-1,TGTGCCAGCAGTTCGACCGGGACAGGGACCGACAATGAGCAGTTCTTC,CASSSTGTGTDNEQFF
-,-,TRBV7-8,TRBJ2-3,TGTGCCAGCAGCTTAAGGGCTAGGACAGATACGCAGTATTTT,CASSLRARTDTQYF
-,TRBD2,TRBV10-3,TRBJ2-2,TGTGCCATCAACGAGCGGGAGAACACCGGGGAGCTGTTTTTT,CAINERENTGELFF
many,-,TRBV11-2,TRBJ1-6,TGTGCCAGCAGCTTAGAGAGTGGGGAGTCACCCCTCCACTTT,CASSLESGESPLHF
few,-,TRBV28,TRBJ2-2,TGTGCCAGCAGTGAGGGGGGGAGAAACACCGGGGAGCTGTTTTTT,CASSEGGRNTGELFF
many,-,TRBV4-1,TRBJ2-5,TGCGCCAGCAGCCAAACCCATGCGGCAGAGACCCAGTACTTC,CASSQTHAAETQYF
many,TRBD2,TRBV24-1,TRBJ2-1,TGTGCCACCCAGACTAGCGGGAGTGGAAATGAGCAGTTCTTC,CATQTSGSGNEQFF
many,-,TRBV11-2,TRBJ1-5,TGTGCCAGCAGCCTGGGACGGGATAGCAATCAGCCCCAGCATTTT,CASSLGRDSNQPQHF
-,TRBD1,TRBV7-6,TRBJ1-1,TGTGCCAGCAGTTCTCCCGGGACAGGGGGCTGGACTGAAGCTTTCTTT,CASSSPGTGGWTEAFF
many,-,TRBV5-1,TRBJ2-7,TGCGCCAGCAGCCCGGCTTTAGGAAGGGGATCCTACGAGCAGTACTTC,CASSPALGRGSYEQYF
many,TRBD2,TRBV14,TRBJ2-7,TGTGCCAGCAGCCAAGGTGGACTAGCCGCGGAGCAGTACTTC,CASSQGGLAAEQYF
many,-,TRBV28,TRBJ2-7,TGTGCCAGCGTCTCCGGGCAGATCTACACCCGAAGCTCCTACGAGCAGTACTTC,CASVSGQIYTRSSYEQYF
many,-,TRBV5-5,TRBJ1-2,TGTGCCAGCAGCTTGGGGGTGGGGCGCGATGGCTACACCTTC,CASSLGVGRDGYTF
-,-,TRBV18,TRBJ2-2,TGTGCCAGCTCACCACGGAAGGGGGACACCGGGGAGCTGTTTTTT,CASSPRKGDTGELFF
few,TRBD2,TRBV28,TRBJ2-7,TGTGCCAGCAGTTTCTCCCTGGTAGCGGGACGGGAGCAGTACTTC,CASSFSLVAGREQYF
many,-,TRBV3-1,TRBJ2-2,TGTGCCAGCAGCCAAGATCTGGGAGCCGGGGAGCTGTTTTTT,CASSQDLGAGELFF
many,TRBD2,TRBV5-1,TRBJ2-1,TGCGCCAGCGGGACTAGCGGGAGATACAATGAGCAGTTCTTC,CASGTSGRYNEQFF
-,-,TRBV19,TRBJ2-7,TGTGCCAGTAGTTCCGCCGGAGCTACCGAGCAGTACTTC,CASSSAGATEQYF
many,-,TRBV30,TRBJ1-1,TGTGCCTGGACCGCCTGGGGGACACAAGCTTTCTTT,CAWTAWGTQAFF
once,TRBD2,TRBV4-1,TRBJ2-7,TGCGCCAGCAGCCGCCTCGGACTAGCGGAGAATTACGAGCAGTACTTC,CASSRLGLAENYEQYF
many,-,TRBV5-1,TRBJ2-5,TGCGCCAGCAGCTTGGTGGACTACCAAGAGACCCAGTACTTC,CASSLVDYQETQYF
many,TRBD1,TRBV20-1,TRBJ2-5,TGCAGTGCTATGAAGGGACAGCGTATTCAAGAGACCCAGTACTTC,CSAMKGQRIQETQYF
-,-,TRBV30,TRBJ2-4,TGTGCCTGCAAGGGGCCGACGGGGGAAAACATTCAGTACTTC,CACKGPTGENIQYF
many,TRBD1,TRBV9,TRBJ2-3,TGTGCCAGCAGCGAGAGACAGGGGATTAGAGATACGCAGTATTTT,CASSERQGIRDTQYF
many,TRBD2,TRBV6-1,TRBJ2-1,TGTGCCAGCAGTGAAGGCGGGAGGGCCTACAATGAGCAGTTCTTC,CASSEGGRAYNEQFF
-,-,TRBV24-1,TRBJ2-5,TGTGCCACCAGTGCGGACGGGACGGGGACCCAGTACTTC,CATSADGTGTQYF
many,TRBD2,TRBV28,TRBJ2-1,TGTGCCAGCAGCGTGAGGAGGGGGACTAGTCAGCACAATGAGCAGTTCTTC,CASSVRRGTSQHNEQFF
many,TRBD2,TRBV20-1,TRBJ2-7,TGCAGTGCTAGCGGACTAGCGGGAGGGTCCGAGCAGTACTTC,CSASGLAGGSEQYF
many,-,TRBV7-9,TRBJ2-1,TGTGCCAGCAGCTTAGAAGGGGCGGGCGAGCAGTTCTTC,CASSLEGAGEQFF
many,-,TRBV6-1,TRBJ2-5,TGTGCCAGCAGTGAAGATTGGGGGAGGATAGAGACCCAGTACTTC,CASSEDWGRIETQYF
many,TRBD1,TRBV30,TRBJ2-7,TGTGCCTGGGCCACCAGGGGGCTATACGAGCAGTACTTC,CAWATRGLYEQYF
many,-,TRBV27,TRBJ2-6,TGTGCCAGCAGTTTCGGACCTATCTCTGGGGCCAACGTCCTGACTTTC,CASSFGPISGANVLTF
-,-,TRBV20-1,TRBJ2-6,TGCAGTGGCAGGACTGGGGCCAACGTCCTGACTTTC,CSGRTGANVLTF
many,-,TRBV2,TRBJ2-3,TGTGCCAGCCTCGAGACTTTTACAGATACGCAGTATTTT,CASLETFTDTQYF
-,TRBD2,TRBV29-1,TRBJ2-1,TGCAGCGTTCCAACTAGCGGGAGGACCGCCTACAATGAGCAGTTCTTC,CSVPTSGRTAYNEQFF
few,-,TRBV19,TRBJ1-1,TGTGCCAGTAGTACGTCGTGGACGGCTGAAGCTTTCTTT,CASSTSWTAEAFF
-,TRBD2,TRBV7-9,TRBJ2-1,TGTGCCAGCAGCCCACCACTAGCGGGAGACCACTACAATGAGCAGTTCTTC,CASSPPLAGDHYNEQFF
many,-,TRBV3-1,TRBJ2-7,TGTGCCAGCAGCCGCGTTTACTACGAGCAGTACTTC,CASSRVYYEQYF
many,-,TRBV28,TRBJ1-1,TGTGCCAGCAGTTTATCCACCACAAGGAACACTGAAGCTTTCTTT,CASSLSTTRNTEAFF
many,-,TRBV30,TRBJ1-2,TGTGCCTGGAGTCCCAAGGCCCCGGGGGATCGGGGACCCAACTATGGCTACACCTTC,CAWSPKAPGDRGPNYGYTF
-,-,TRBV28,TRBJ1-4,TGTGCCAGCAGTCTCCGACCTACCTTGGCAACTAATGAAAAACTGTTTTTT,CASSLRPTLATNEKLFF
-,TRBD2,TRBV24-1,TRBJ2-3,TGTGCCACCAGTGGAAGCGGGAGAGGTGCAGATACGCAGTATTTT,CATSGSGRGADTQYF
many,-,TRBV3-1,TRBJ1-6,TGTGCCAGCAGCCCGCCTACCGGGGTGATGGATTCACCCCTCCACTTT,CASSPPTGVMDSPLHF
many,TRBD1,TRBV20-1,TRBJ2-7,TGCAGTGCGACCGACAGGGACTACGAGCAGTACTTC,CSATDRDYEQYF
few,TRBD1,TRBV12-3/TRBV12-4,TRBJ1-5,TGTGCCAGCAGTTTAGGTGGACAGGCTCCTCTGCATTTT,CASSLGGQAPLHF
-,-,TRBV6-4,TRBJ1-5,TGTGCCAGCAGTCCCGAGACCAGCCAGCCCCAGCATTTT,CASSPETSQPQHF
many,TRBD1,TRBV24-1,TRBJ1-2,TGTGCCACCAGTGACCGTGACAGGGTCCATGGCTACACCTTC,CATSDRDRVHGYTF
many,-,TRBV11-2,TRBJ2-3,TGTGCCAGCAGCTTAGATCGTCAGGGGACAGATACGCAGTATTTT,CASSLDRQGTDTQYF
many,-,TRBV28,TRBJ2-1,TGTGCCAGCAGTTTCTCGGTGGTGCCCTACAATGAGCAGTTCTTC,CASSFSVVPYNEQFF
few,-,TRBV27,TRBJ2-3,TGTGCCAGCAGTTCTCGAATAGATACGCAGTATTTT,CASSSRIDTQYF
-,-,TRBV7-6,TRBJ1-1,TGTGCCAGCAGCCCCAAGACAGATTTCACTGAAGCTTTCTTT,CASSPKTDFTEAFF
-,-,TRBV5-4,TRBJ2-5,TGTGCCAGCAGCTTTTCCCCCGGGGGAGGAGAGACCCAGTACTTC,CASSFSPGGGETQYF
many,-,TRBV12-3/TRBV12-4,TRBJ2-3,TGTGCCAGCAGGGGTGTAGGTTCCACAGATACGCAGTATTTT,CASRGVGSTDTQYF
many,-,TRBV6-2/TRBV6-3,TRBJ2-5,TGTGCCAGCAGTTACTATCCCTCAAAAGAGAGGGAGGAACAAGAGACCCAGTACTTC,CASSYYPSKEREEQETQYF
many,TRBD1,TRBV12-3/TRBV12-4,TRBJ1-1,TGTGCCAGCAGTCTAAGGGACAGGGCCGTTACTGAAGCTTTCTTT,CASSLRDRAVTEAFF
few,-,TRBV14,TRBJ1-3,TGTGCCAGCAGCCGGGATCACTCTGGAAACACCATATATTTT,CASSRDHSGNTIYF
many,-,TRBV6-6,TRBJ2-7,TGTGCCAGCAGTTACTCGACCTCTGGGGGAGAGCAGTACTTC,CASSYSTSGGEQYF
many,-,TRBV7-8,TRBJ2-5,TGTGCCAGCAGCTTGGATAGGGGGGATCGGGAGACCCAGTACTTC,CASSLDRGDRETQYF
-,TRBD1,TRBV19,TRBJ2-7,TGTGCCAGTTCCGGGACAGGGGCCCTTGGCTACGAGCAGTACTTC,CASSGTGALGYEQYF